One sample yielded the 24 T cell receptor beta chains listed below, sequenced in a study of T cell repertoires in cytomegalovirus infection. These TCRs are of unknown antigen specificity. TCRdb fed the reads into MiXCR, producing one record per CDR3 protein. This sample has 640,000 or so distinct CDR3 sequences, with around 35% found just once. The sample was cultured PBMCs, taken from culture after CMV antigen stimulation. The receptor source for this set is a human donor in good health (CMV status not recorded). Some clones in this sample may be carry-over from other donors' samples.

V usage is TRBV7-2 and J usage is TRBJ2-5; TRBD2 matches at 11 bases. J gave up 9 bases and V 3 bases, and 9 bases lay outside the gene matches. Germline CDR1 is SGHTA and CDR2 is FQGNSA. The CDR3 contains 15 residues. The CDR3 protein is CASSFSGRASGAQYF. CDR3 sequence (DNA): TGTGCCAGCAGCTTTAGCGGGAGGGCCTCCGGGGCCCAGTACTTC.

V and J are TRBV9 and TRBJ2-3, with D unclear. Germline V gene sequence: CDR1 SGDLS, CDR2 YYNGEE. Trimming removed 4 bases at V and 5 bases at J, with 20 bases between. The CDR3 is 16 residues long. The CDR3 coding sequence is TGTGCCAGCAGCCCTCGCCTGGGCCAGGTGGTAGATACGCAGTATTTT. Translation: CASSPRLGQVVDTQYF. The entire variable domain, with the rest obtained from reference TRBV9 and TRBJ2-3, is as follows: DSGVTQTPKHLITATGQRVTLRCSPRSGDLSVYWYQQSLDQGLQFLIQYYNGEERAKGNILERFSAQQFPDLHSELNLSSLELGDSALYFCASSPRLGQVVDTQYFGPGTRLTVL.

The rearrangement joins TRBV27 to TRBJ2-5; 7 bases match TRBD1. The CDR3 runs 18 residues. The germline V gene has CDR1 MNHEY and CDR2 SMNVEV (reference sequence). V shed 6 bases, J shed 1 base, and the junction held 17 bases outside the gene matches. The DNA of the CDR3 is TGTGCCAGCAGCCCGACCTTAGGGACAGCCTTAGCCCAAGAGACCCAGTACTTC. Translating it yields CASSPTLGTALAQETQYF.

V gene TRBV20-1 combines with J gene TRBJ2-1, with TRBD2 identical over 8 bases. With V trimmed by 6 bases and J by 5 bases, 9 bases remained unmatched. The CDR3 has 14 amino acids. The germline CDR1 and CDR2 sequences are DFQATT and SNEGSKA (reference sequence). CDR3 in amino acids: CSALGGALDNEQFF. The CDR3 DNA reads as TGCAGTGCCCTCGGGGGGGCACTAGACAATGAGCAGTTCTTC.

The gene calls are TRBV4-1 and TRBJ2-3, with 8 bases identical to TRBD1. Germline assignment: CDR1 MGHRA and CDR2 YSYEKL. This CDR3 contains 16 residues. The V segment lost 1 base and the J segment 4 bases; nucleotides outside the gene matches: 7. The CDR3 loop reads CASSQARAGGSDTQYF. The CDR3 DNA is TGCGCCAGCAGCCAAGCCCGGGCAGGGGGCTCAGATACGCAGTATTTT.

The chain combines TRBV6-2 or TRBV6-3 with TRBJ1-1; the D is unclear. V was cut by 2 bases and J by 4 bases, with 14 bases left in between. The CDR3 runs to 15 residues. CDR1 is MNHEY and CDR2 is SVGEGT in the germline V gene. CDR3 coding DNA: TGTGCCAGCAGTTACGTGGCAGCCCGCCCCACTGAAGCTTTCTTT. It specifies CASSYVAARPTEAFF.

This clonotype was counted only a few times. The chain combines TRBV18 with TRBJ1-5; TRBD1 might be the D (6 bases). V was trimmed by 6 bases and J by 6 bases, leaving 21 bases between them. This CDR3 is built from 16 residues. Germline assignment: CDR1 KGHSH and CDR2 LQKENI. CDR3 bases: TGTGCCAGCTCCCCCTGGGGCAGGGGAGAGAGTCAGCCCCAGCATTTT. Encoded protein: CASSPWGRGESQPQHF.

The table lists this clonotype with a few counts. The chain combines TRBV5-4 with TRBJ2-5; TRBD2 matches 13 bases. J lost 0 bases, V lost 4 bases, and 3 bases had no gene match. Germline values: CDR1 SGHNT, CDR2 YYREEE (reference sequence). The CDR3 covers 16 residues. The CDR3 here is CASSGGLAGDQETQYF. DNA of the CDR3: TGTGCCAGCAGCGGCGGACTAGCGGGAGACCAAGAGACCCAGTACTTC.

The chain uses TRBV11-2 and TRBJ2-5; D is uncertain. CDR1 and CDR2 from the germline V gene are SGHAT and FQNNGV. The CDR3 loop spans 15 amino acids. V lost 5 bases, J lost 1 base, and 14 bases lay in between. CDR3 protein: CASSTTAQPQETQYF. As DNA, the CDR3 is TGTGCCAGCAGCACCACGGCCCAGCCCCAAGAGACCCAGTACTTC.

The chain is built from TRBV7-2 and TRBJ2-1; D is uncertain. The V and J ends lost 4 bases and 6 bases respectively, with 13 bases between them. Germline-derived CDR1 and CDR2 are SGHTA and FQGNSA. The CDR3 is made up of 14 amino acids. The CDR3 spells CASSSITVGNEQFF. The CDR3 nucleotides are TGTGCCAGCAGCTCCATTACGGTGGGCAATGAGCAGTTCTTC.

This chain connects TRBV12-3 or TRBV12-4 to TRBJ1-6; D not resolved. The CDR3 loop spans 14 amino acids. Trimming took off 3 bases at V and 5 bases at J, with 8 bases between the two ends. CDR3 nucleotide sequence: TGTGCCAGCAGTTTCGGTTGGGATAATTCACCCCTCCACTTT. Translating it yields CASSFGWDNSPLHF.

The CDR3 here is CASSRKSGGEGYTEAFF. The CDR3 nucleotides are TGTGCCAGCAGCCGAAAATCTGGGGGCGAGGGATACACTGAAGCTTTCTTT. This sequence joins TRBV4-2 and TRBJ1-1, with a weak D call TRBD1 (6 bases). V was cut by 4 bases and J by 3 bases, with 21 bases left in between. The germline gives CDR1 LGHNA, CDR2 YNFKEQ. The CDR3 sequence is 17 residues long.

CDR3 coding DNA: TGTGCCAGCAGCCGAAACATCAGAAACACCATATATTTT. It translates to CASSRNIRNTIYF. The rearrangement joins TRBV11-1 to TRBJ1-3; D remains unclear. The CDR3 has 13 residues. Per germline, CDR1 SGHAT and CDR2 FQDESV (reference sequence). The V end was cut by 5 bases, the J end by 5 bases, with 10 bases between.

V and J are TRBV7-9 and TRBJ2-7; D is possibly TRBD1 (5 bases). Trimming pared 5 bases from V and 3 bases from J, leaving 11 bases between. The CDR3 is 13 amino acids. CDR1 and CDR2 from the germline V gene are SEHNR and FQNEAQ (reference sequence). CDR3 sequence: CASSPRGIYEQYF. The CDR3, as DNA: TGTGCCAGCAGCCCTAGGGGTATCTACGAGCAGTACTTC.

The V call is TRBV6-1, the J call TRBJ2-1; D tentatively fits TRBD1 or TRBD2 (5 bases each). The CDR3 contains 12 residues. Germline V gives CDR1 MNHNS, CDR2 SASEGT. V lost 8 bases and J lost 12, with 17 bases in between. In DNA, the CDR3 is TGTGCCAGCCGGGACCCAACTCGCGTGCAGTTCTTC. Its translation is CASRDPTRVQFF.

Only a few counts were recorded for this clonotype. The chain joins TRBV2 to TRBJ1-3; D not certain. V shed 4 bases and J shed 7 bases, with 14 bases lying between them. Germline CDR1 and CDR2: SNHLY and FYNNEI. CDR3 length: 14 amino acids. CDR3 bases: TGTGCCAGCAGTGGTGCCTTTAGAGGGAACACCATATATTTT. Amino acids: CASSGAFRGNTIYF. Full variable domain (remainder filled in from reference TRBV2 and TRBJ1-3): EPEVTQTPSHQVTQMGQEVILRCVPISNHLYFYWYRQILGQKVEFLVSFYNNEISEKSEIFDDQFSVERPDGSNFTLKIRSTKLEDSAMYFCASSGAFRGNTIYFGEGSWLTVV.

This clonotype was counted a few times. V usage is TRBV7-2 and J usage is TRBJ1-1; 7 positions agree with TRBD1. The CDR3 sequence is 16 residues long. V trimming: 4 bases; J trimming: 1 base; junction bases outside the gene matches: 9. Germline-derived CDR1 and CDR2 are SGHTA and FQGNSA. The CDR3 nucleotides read TGTGCCAGCAGCTCGGACAGGCCCGTAACGAACACTGAAGCTTTCTTT. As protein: CASSSDRPVTNTEAFF.

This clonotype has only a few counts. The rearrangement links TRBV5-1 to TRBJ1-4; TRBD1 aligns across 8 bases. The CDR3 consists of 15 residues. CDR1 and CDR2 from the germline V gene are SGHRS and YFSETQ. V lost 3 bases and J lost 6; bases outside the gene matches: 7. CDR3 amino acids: CASSWDRTPDEKLFF. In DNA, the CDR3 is TGCGCCAGCAGCTGGGACAGGACCCCGGATGAAAAACTGTTTTTT.

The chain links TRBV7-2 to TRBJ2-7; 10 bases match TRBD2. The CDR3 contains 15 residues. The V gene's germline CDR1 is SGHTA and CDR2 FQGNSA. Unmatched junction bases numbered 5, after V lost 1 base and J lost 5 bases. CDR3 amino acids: CASSLVLAGVDEQYF. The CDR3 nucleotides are TGTGCCAGCAGCTTAGTCCTAGCGGGAGTCGACGAGCAGTACTTC.

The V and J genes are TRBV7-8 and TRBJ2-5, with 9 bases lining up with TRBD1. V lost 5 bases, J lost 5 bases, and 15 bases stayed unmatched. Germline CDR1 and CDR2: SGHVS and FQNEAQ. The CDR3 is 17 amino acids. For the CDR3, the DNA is TGTGCCAGCAGCCCCGGGACAGGGCCCATCGCGCGCGAGACCCAGTACTTC. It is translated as CASSPGTGPIARETQYF.

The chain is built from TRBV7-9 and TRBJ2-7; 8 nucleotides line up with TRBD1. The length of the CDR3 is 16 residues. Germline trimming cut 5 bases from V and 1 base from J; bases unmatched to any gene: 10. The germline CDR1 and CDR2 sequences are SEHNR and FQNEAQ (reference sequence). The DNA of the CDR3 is TGTGCCAGCAGCCGAGTGGACAGGGTACGGTCCTACGAGCAGTACTTC. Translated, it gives CASSRVDRVRSYEQYF.

The CDR3: CASGRGGGREETQYF. In nucleotides, the CDR3 is TGTGCCAGCGGTAGGGGCGGGGGACGAGAGGAGACCCAGTACTTC. V is TRBV5-6 and J is TRBJ2-5; 7 positions match TRBD2. The CDR3 length is 15 residues. Germline-derived CDR1 and CDR2 are SGHDT and YYEEEE. Unmatched junction bases numbered 14, after V lost 7 bases and J lost 5 bases.

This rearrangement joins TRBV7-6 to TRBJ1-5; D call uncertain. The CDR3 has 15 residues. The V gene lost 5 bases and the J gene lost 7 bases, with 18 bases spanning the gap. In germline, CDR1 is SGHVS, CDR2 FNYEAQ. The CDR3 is CASSPDSYPSQPQHF. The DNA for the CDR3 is TGTGCCAGCAGCCCCGACTCCTACCCCAGCCAGCCCCAGCATTTT.

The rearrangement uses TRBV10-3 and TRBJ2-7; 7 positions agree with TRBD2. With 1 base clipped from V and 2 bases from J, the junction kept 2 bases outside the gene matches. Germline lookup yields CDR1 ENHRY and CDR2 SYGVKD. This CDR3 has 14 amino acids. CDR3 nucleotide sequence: TGTGCCATCAGTGAGTGGCGGGAGACCTACGAGCAGTACTTC. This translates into CAISEWRETYEQYF.